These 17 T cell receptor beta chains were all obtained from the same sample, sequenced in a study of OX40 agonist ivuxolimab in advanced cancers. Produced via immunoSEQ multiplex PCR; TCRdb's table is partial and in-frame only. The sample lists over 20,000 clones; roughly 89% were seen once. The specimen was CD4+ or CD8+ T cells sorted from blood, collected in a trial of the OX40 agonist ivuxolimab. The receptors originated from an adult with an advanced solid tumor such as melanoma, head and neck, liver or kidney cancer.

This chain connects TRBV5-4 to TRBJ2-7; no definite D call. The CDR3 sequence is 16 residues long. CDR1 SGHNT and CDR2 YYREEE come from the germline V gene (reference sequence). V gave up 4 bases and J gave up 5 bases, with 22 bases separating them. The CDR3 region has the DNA TGTGCCAGCAGCCCGCTGATTCCAGCCGGTGTCCACGAGCAGTACTTC. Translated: CASSPLIPAGVHEQYF.

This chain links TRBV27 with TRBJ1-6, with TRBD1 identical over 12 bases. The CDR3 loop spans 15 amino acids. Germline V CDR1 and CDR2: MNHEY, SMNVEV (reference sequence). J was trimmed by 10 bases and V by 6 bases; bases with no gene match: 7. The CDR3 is CASRPGTGGHSPLHF. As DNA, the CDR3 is TGTGCCAGCAGACCCGGGACAGGGGGCCACTCACCCCTCCACTTT.

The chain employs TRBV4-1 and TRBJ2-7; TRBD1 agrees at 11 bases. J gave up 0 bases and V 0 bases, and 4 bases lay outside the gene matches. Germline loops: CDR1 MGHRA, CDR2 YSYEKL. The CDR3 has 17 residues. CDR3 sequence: CASSQDGQGASSYEQYF. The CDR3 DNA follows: TGCGCCAGCAGCCAAGACGGACAGGGGGCGAGCTCCTACGAGCAGTACTTC.

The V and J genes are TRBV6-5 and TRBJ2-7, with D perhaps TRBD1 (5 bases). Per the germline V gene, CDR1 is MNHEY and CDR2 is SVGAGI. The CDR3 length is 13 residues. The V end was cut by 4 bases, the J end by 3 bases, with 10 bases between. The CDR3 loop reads CASSLDRNYEQYF. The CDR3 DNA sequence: TGTGCCAGCAGTTTAGACAGAAACTACGAGCAGTACTTC.

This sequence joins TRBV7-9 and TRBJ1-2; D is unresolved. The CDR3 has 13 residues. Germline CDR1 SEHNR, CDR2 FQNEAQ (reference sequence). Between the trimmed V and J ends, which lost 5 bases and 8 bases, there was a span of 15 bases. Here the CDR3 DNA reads TGTGCCAGCAGCCCCGTCACCGGGATCGGCTACACCTTC. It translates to CASSPVTGIGYTF.

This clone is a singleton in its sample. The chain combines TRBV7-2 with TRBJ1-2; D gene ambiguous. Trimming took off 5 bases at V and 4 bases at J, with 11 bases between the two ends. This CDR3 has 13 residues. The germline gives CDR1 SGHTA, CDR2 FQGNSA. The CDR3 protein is CASSAGKVYGYTF. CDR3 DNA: TGTGCCAGCAGCGCAGGAAAGGTCTATGGCTACACCTTC.

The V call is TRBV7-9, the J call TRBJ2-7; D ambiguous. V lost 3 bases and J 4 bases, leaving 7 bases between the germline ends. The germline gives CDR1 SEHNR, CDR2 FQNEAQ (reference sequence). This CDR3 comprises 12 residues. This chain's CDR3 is CASSFGRYEQYF. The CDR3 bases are TGTGCCAGCAGCTTCGGACGTTACGAGCAGTACTTC.

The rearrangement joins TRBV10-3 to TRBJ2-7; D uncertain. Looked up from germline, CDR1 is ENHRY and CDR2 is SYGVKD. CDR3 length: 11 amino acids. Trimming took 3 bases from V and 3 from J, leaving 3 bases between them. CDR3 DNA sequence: TGTGCCATCAGTGACAGCTACGAGCAGTACTTC. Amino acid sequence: CAISDSYEQYF.

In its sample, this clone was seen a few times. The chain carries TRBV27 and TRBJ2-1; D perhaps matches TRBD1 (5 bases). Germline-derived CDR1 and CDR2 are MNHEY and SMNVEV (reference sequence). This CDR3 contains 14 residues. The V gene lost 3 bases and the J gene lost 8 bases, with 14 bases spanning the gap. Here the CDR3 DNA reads TGTGCCAGCAGTTTGTCCCAGGGATTGGATGAGCAGTTCTTC. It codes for CASSLSQGLDEQFF.

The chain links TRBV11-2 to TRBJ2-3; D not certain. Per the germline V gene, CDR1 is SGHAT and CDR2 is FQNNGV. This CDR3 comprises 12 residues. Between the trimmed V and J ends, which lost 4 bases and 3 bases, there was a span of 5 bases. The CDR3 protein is CASSSITDTQYF. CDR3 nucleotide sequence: TGTGCCAGCAGCTCTATTACAGATACGCAGTATTTT.

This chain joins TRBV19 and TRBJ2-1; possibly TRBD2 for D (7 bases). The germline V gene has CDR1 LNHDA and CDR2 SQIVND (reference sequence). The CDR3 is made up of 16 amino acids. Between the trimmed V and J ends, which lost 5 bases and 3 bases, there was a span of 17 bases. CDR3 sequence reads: CASSPSWGGHYNEQFF. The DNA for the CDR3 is TGTGCCAGTAGTCCATCTTGGGGGGGCCACTACAATGAGCAGTTCTTC.

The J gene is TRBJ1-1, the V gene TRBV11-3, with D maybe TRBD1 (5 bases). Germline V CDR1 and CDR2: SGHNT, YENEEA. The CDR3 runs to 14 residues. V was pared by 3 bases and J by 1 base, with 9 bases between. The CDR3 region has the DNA TGTGCCAGCAGCTTCGCGGGGACGAACACTGAAGCTTTCTTT. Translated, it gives CASSFAGTNTEAFF.

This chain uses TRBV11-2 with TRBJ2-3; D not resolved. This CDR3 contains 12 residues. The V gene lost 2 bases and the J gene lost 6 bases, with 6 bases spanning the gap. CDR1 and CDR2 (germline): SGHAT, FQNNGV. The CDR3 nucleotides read TGTGCCAGCAGCTTATATTCGGATACGCAGTATTTT. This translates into CASSLYSDTQYF.

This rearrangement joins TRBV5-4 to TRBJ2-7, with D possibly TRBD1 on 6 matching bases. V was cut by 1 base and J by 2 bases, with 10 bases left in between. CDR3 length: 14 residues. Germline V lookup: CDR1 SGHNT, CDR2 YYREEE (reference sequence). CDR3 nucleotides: TGTGCCAGCAGCTTGTTGGGGGACACCTACGAGCAGTACTTC. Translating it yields CASSLLGDTYEQYF.

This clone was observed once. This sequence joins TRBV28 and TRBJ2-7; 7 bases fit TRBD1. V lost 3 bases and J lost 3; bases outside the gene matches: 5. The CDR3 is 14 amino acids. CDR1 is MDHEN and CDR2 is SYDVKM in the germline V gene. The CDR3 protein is CASSLTGRVYEQYF. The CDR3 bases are TGTGCCAGCAGTTTGACAGGGAGAGTCTACGAGCAGTACTTC.

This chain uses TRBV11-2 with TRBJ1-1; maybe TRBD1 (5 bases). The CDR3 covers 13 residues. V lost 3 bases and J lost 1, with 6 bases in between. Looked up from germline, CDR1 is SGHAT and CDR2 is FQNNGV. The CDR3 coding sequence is TGTGCCAGCAGCTTGACAGAGAACACTGAAGCTTTCTTT. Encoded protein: CASSLTENTEAFF. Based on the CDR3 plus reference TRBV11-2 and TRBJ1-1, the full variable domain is EAGVAQSPRYKIIEKRQSVAFWCNPISGHATLYWYQQILGQGPKLLIQFQNNGVVDDSQLPKDRFSAERLKGVDSTLKIQPAKLEDSAVYLCASSLTENTEAFFGQGTRLTVV.

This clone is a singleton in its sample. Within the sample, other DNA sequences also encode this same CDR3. The CDR3 here is CASSLGGSYEQYF. The CDR3 bases are TGTGCCAGCAGCTTAGGGGGCTCCTACGAGCAGTACTTC. The gene calls are TRBV11-2 and TRBJ2-7; D gene unclear. Germline loops: CDR1 SGHAT, CDR2 FQNNGV. CDR3 length equals 13 residues. Trimming took 1 base from V and 0 from J, leaving 4 bases between them. Full variable domain (outside the CDR3, taken from reference TRBV11-2 and TRBJ2-7): EAGVAQSPRYKIIEKRQSVAFWCNPISGHATLYWYQQILGQGPKLLIQFQNNGVVDDSQLPKDRFSAERLKGVDSTLKIQPAKLEDSAVYLCASSLGGSYEQYFGPGTRLTVT.